Below, 12 T cell receptor beta chains from the same sample are listed, as sequenced in a study of beta chain features in type 1 diabetes. Investigators reverse transcribed all isolated RNA, so they sequenced expressed TCRB transcripts. Assay used: immunoSEQ multiplex PCR; TCRdb lists only in-frame clones, some missing. The sample holds over 500,000 clones; around 15% are singletons and the top ten take approximately 0.087%. Sequencing was done on a sample of naive CD4+ T cells from blood. The receptors derive from a man between 18 and 29 years old in good health.

The J gene is TRBJ1-5, the V gene TRBV28; 7 nucleotides match TRBD1. Germline V CDR1 and CDR2: MDHEN, SYDVKM. Trimming cost V 2 bases and J 0 bases; bases outside gene matches: 13. This CDR3 has 19 residues. The CDR3 protein is CASSLPMGQPLYSNQPQHF. DNA for the CDR3: TGTGCCAGCAGTTTACCCATGGGACAGCCCCTGTATAGCAATCAGCCCCAGCATTTT.

This clone was counted a few times. V gene TRBV7-2 combines with J gene TRBJ1-2; D gene uncertain. The germline V gene encodes CDR1 SGHTA and CDR2 FQGNSA. This CDR3 is 13 amino acids long. V was pared by 3 bases and J by 4 bases, with 9 bases between. The CDR3 spells CASSFDGSYGYTF. DNA for the CDR3: TGTGCCAGCAGCTTTGACGGAAGCTATGGCTACACCTTC.

The chain employs TRBV2 and TRBJ2-1, with 11 positions matching TRBD2. Germline assignment: CDR1 SNHLY and CDR2 FYNNEI. V trimming: 4 bases; J trimming: 4 bases; junction bases outside the gene matches: 3. The CDR3 loop spans 15 amino acids. CDR3 protein: CASSAGLAGYNEQFF. In DNA form, the CDR3 reads TGTGCCAGCAGTGCTGGACTAGCGGGTTACAATGAGCAGTTCTTC.

The CDR3 loop reads CAWNQGPTEAFF. CDR3 nucleotide sequence: TGTGCCTGGAACCAGGGGCCTACTGAAGCTTTCTTT. The chain carries TRBV30 and TRBJ1-1; a possible D gene is TRBD1 (6 bases). The CDR3 loop spans 12 amino acids. V was shortened by 4 bases and J by 5 bases, with 11 bases between the two germline ends. CDR1 is GTSNPN, CDR2 SVGIG, per germline (reference sequence).

This clone showed up just a few times. The chain is built from TRBV5-1 and TRBJ2-3, with D uncertain. This CDR3 has 12 residues. Trimming took 0 bases from V and 5 from J, leaving 4 bases between them. Germline V CDR1 and CDR2: SGHRS, YFSETQ. CDR3 in amino acids: CASSLDVDTQYF. The CDR3 nucleotides are TGCGCCAGCAGCTTGGACGTAGATACGCAGTATTTT. Together with reference TRBV5-1 and TRBJ2-3, the CDR3 gives the full variable domain: KAGVTQTPRYLIKTRGQQVTLSCSPISGHRSVSWYQQTPGQGLQFLFEYFSETQRNKGNFPGRFSGRQFSNSRSEMNVSTLELGDSALYLCASSLDVDTQYFGPGTRLTVL.

This clone was seen a few times. J is TRBJ2-7 and V is TRBV29-1, with TRBD2 as a possible D gene (6 bases). The CDR3 extends over 14 amino acids. The germline V gene encodes CDR1 SQVTM and CDR2 ANQGSEA. Trimming took off 4 bases at V and 3 bases at J, with 16 bases between the two ends. CDR3 in DNA: TGCAGCGTTGGCTTAAGGACTACTGTCTACGAGCAGTACTTC. Protein: CSVGLRTTVYEQYF.

About this clone itself: The same CDR3 arises from other DNA sequences in this sample as well. The chain carries TRBV20-1 and TRBJ2-7, with D uncertain. CDR1 is DFQATT and CDR2 is SNEGSKA in the germline V gene (reference sequence). The CDR3 contains 11 residues. The V gene lost 1 base and the J gene lost 2 bases, with 3 bases spanning the gap. The DNA of the CDR3 is TGCAGTGCTAGAGGACCCTACGAGCAGTACTTC. Protein product: CSARGPYEQYF.

This chain connects TRBV29-1 to TRBJ1-5; TRBD1 matches at 11 bases. The germline V gene encodes CDR1 SQVTM and CDR2 ANQGSEA. The CDR3 is made up of 13 amino acids. V dropped 4 bases and J dropped 5; count of bases not matched to a gene: 1. CDR3 residues: CSVVGQGDQPQHF. Here the CDR3 DNA reads TGCAGCGTTGTGGGACAGGGGGATCAGCCCCAGCATTTT.

CDR3 amino acids: CASSLTRGTTDTQYF. The CDR3 DNA reads as TGTGCCAGCAGCTTAACGCGGGGGACCACAGATACGCAGTATTTT. The V and J genes are TRBV7-9 and TRBJ2-3; 7 bases are shared with TRBD2. J gave up 2 bases and V 2 bases, and 4 bases lay outside the gene matches. This CDR3 has 15 residues. Germline lookup yields CDR1 SEHNR and CDR2 FQNEAQ (reference sequence).

This clone came up a few times. The V gene is TRBV25-1, the J gene TRBJ1-1, with a weak D call TRBD1 (6 bases). V lost 4 bases and J 7 bases, leaving 19 bases between the germline ends. Germline-derived CDR1 and CDR2 are MGHDK and SYGVNS. The CDR3 extends over 15 amino acids. The CDR3 nucleotides read TGTGCCAGCAGTGCCTTCGACAGAAGAGGGGGTGAAGCTTTCTTT. This translates into CASSAFDRRGGEAFF.

This clone has just a few counts. The rearrangement links TRBV28 to TRBJ2-7; the match to TRBD1 covers 9 bases. V was pared by 6 bases and J by 3 bases, with 12 bases of the junction left unmatched. Per germline, CDR1 MDHEN and CDR2 SYDVKM. The length of the CDR3 is 16 residues. CDR3 nucleotide sequence: TGTGCCAGCAGCCGAATACCGGGACAGGGCAGCTACGAGCAGTACTTC. It codes for CASSRIPGQGSYEQYF.

The chain joins TRBV7-2 to TRBJ2-7; maybe TRBD2 (6 bases). The ends were cut back, 4 bases at V and 1 base at J, with 11 bases in the middle. The CDR3 length is 14 residues. CDR1 is SGHTA and CDR2 is FQGNSA in the germline V gene. Here the CDR3 DNA reads TGTGCCAGCAGCTCAACGCGGGGTTCCTACGAGCAGTACTTC. Amino acid sequence: CASSSTRGSYEQYF.